This T cell receptor (beta chain) emerged from a study of blood T cells in healthy people across ages (dated by TCRdb to 2013 to 2016). Describing the broader study: In model experiments, roughly one uniquely barcoded TCR beta cDNA molecule per two T cells was captured by template switching. The study measured age-related changes in TCR beta repertoire diversity using deep sequencing normalized with unique cDNA molecular identifiers. Four age groups were formed from the donors: young (average approximately 15 years), middle-aged (approximately 40), aged (62) and long-lived (about 80). To avoid experimental bias, donors of different ages were distributed randomly across sequencing lanes. Using the same blood draw, the study looked at two additional independent replicas of 1 million unique cDNA reads for two donors, one aged 18 to 30 and the other aged 80 or older.

There are 13 amino acids in the CDR3, from cysteine to phenylalanine inclusive. The only DNA kept is the CDR3, 39 bases in frame from the first base. Trimming costs V 0 bases and J 6 bases, and their ends lie 9 bases apart. Sequences SGHDT (CDR1) and YYEEEE (CDR2) are obtained from the germline V gene. The study at large found these results: The long-lived group showed more naive CD4+ T cells, fewer expanded clones and increased TCR diversity than the aged group, suggesting age selection. As age increased, observed TCR beta diversity per million T cells dropped in a roughly linear way, and a significant reduction was already evident by age approximately 40. Bulk unsorted PBMC profiling prevented conclusive comparison of naive and antigen-experienced compartments. Donor CMV infection status was unknown, potentially confounding age-related changes in expanded clonotypes. Estimates of total diversity from one million sequenced T cells were regarded as lower bounds and underestimates. A strong correlation was found between observed TCR beta diversity and the percentage of naive T cells measured by flow cytometry.

This clonotype was seen a few times. The specificity of this receptor is unknown. Within one base of it there is no much larger clone, and no base qualities were kept. The roughly 37 donors, aged about 6 to 100 years, were systemically healthy Caucasian individuals from Russia. About 10 milliliters of peripheral blood were drawn from each donor into EDTA-treated Vacutainer tubes. Ficoll-Paque density-gradient centrifugation was used to isolate PBMCs, with at least 6.5 million per sample. Trizol reagent was used to extract total RNA from PBMCs, with at least 5.5 micrograms per sample. Naive CD45RAhigh/CD27high T cell percentages were measured by flow cytometry on a PBMC aliquot from every donor. Receptors were amplified or captured by 5' RACE. Reads for this sample came from an Illumina HiSeq 2500. A second PCR of about 6 to 11 cycles was performed with a sample-barcoded 5' primer and a J-beta primer mix. A unique molecular identifier was introduced onto each TCR beta cDNA molecule by a template-switch 5' adaptor carrying 12 random nucleotides. Each sample yielded at least 3 million CDR3-containing paired-end reads. All of the RNA was converted into first-strand cDNA using the Mint cDNA synthesis kit, with a TRBC-specific oligonucleotide serving as the primer. After uracil-DNA glycosylase treatment, a first 18-cycle PCR used universal primers M1SS and BC2_uni_R on all cDNA. The published analysis was carried out like this. For normalization, 1 million high-quality reads, each with a distinct molecular identifier, were randomly selected from each sample. Instead of being binned into consensus sequences, reads with shared molecular identifiers were discarded. MiTCR, with a Q25 quality threshold and the strictest error-elimination algorithm, was used for CDR3 identification, clonotype clustering and error correction. Lower-bound total TCR beta diversity was estimated with a nonparametric unseen species model using Euler transformation. The public reads were reprocessed in TCRdb via fastp at Q25 and MiXCR, keeping in-frame beta chains. Rows merge per CDR3 protein into single entries with the most common DNA and genes. TCRdb's processing, not the study's, gives the V and J calls here. Here the sample has 1.5 million to 2 million distinct CDR3 sequences; approximately 30% occur a single time. The ten most abundant clones make up about 8% of the sample.

The receptor was derived from a woman between 25 and 40 years old in good health. Specimen: blood. Recombination linked TRBV5-6 to TRBJ1-1; no D gene is confidently identified. CDR3 reads: CASSLGRFSEAFF. The DNA sequence is given as TGTGCCAGCAGCTTGGGTAGGTTCTCTGAAGCTTTCTTT.